The 10 T cell receptor beta chains below come from one sample, sequenced in a study of siplizumab effects on memory and regulatory T cells. Profiling relied on immunoSEQ multiplex PCR, and the TCRdb table lists in-frame clones only, not all of them. Counted here are 90,000 to 120,000 clones, approximately 90% occurring once; the ten biggest clones make up approximately 0.71%. The specimen sequenced was Tregs sorted from blood. These receptors were taken from a human donor in good health.

The chain has TRBV7-2 and TRBJ2-5, with D possibly TRBD2 on 5 matching bases. Trimming removed 5 bases at V and 5 bases at J, with 12 bases between. The CDR3 runs to 13 residues. From germline, CDR1 is SGHTA and CDR2 FQGNSA. The CDR3 loop is CASSAGRLETQYF. The CDR3 coding sequence is TGTGCCAGCAGCGCGGGCCGGTTGGAGACCCAGTACTTC.

The rearrangement uses TRBV7-9 and TRBJ2-2; D not resolved. The CDR3 contains 13 residues. Trimming left V 3 bases short and J 6 bases short, with 8 bases between. CDR1 and CDR2 (germline): SEHNR, FQNEAQ (reference sequence). The DNA of the CDR3 is TGTGCCAGCAGCTTGTCAGGATCCGGGGAGCTGTTTTTT. It translates to CASSLSGSGELFF. The full variable domain, rest sourced from reference TRBV7-9 and TRBJ2-2, is DTGVSQNPRHKITKRGQNVTFRCDPISEHNRLYWYRQTLGQGPEFLTYFQNEAQLEKSRLLSDRFSAERPKGSFSTLEIQRTEQGDSAMYLCASSLSGSGELFFGEGSRLTVL.

V usage is TRBV19 and J usage is TRBJ2-7; D might be TRBD2 (6 bases). The CDR3 length is 14 residues. Trimming took off 1 base at V and 9 bases at J, with 16 bases between the two ends. The germline CDR1 and CDR2 sequences are LNHDA and SQIVND (reference sequence). The CDR3 protein is CASSIGRDSSRQYF. DNA for the CDR3: TGTGCCAGTAGTATAGGTAGGGACTCATCAAGGCAGTACTTC. Variable domain in full (rest from reference TRBV19 and TRBJ2-7): DGGITQSPKYLFRKEGQNVTLSCEQNLNHDAMYWYRQDPGQGLRLIYYSQIVNDFQKGDIAEGYSVSREKKESFPLTVTSAQKNPTAFYLCASSIGRDSSRQYFGPGTRLTVT.

Only a few counts were recorded for this clone. This sequence joins TRBV9 and TRBJ1-1; TRBD1 might be the D (5 bases). CDR1 and CDR2 (germline): SGDLS, YYNGEE. Trimming took off 1 base at V and 8 bases at J, with 12 bases between the two ends. CDR3 length equals 13 residues. CDR3 DNA: TGTGCCAGCAGCGTAATCACCCACAGGGAAGCTTTCTTT. Its protein is CASSVITHREAFF.

The chain has TRBV27 and TRBJ1-1; D is perhaps TRBD1 (5 bases). Germline values: CDR1 MNHEY, CDR2 SMNVEV (reference sequence). Deletions cut 7 bases from V and 0 bases from J, with 18 bases between. The length of the CDR3 is 16 residues. CDR3 DNA sequence: TGTGCCAGCAATTCGGGGGGGGATCCATTGAACACTGAAGCTTTCTTT. Amino acids: CASNSGGDPLNTEAFF.

This clone was picked up one time. The chain has TRBV7-3 and TRBJ2-3, with TRBD2 matching over 8 bases. Germline CDR1 is SGHTA and CDR2 is FQGTGA. V was clipped by 5 bases and J by 0 bases; unmatched bases: 4. The length of the CDR3 is 15 residues. Here the CDR3 reads CASSPGTRSTDTQYF. The CDR3 region has the DNA TGTGCCAGCAGCCCGGGGACTAGGAGCACAGATACGCAGTATTTT.

The V and J genes are TRBV12-5 and TRBJ1-2; D is unresolved. The germline gives CDR1 LGHNT, CDR2 FRNRAP. V gave up 1 base and J gave up 10 bases, with 10 bases separating them. The CDR3 is made up of 12 amino acids. This CDR3 reads CASGLAGFDYTF. CDR3 nucleotide sequence: TGTGCTAGTGGTTTGGCGGGATTTGACTACACCTTC. The variable domain in full, with the rest retrieved from reference TRBV12-5 and TRBJ1-2, is DARVTQTPRHKVTEMGQEVTMRCQPILGHNTVFWYRQTMMQGLELLAYFRNRAPLDDSGMPKDRFSAEMPDATLATLKIQPSEPRDSAVYFCASGLAGFDYTFGSGTRLTVV.

The genes are TRBV28 and TRBJ2-1; 8 bases align to TRBD1. Trimming took 7 bases from V and 6 from J; bases not matched to a gene: 8. The CDR3 length is 14 residues. Germline loops: CDR1 MDHEN, CDR2 SYDVKM. Written as DNA, the CDR3 is TGTGCCAGCACCATACAGGGGGATCTCAATGAGCAGTTCTTC. Translating gives CASTIQGDLNEQFF. The full variable domain, rest sourced from reference TRBV28 and TRBJ2-1, is DVKVTQSSRYLVKRTGEKVFLECVQDMDHENMFWYRQDPGLGLRLIYFSYDVKMKEKGDIPEGYSVSREKKERFSLILESASTNQTSMYLCASTIQGDLNEQFFGPGTRLTVL.

The chain links TRBV19 to TRBJ2-2; 7 bases are a match to TRBD2. The CDR3 contains 13 residues. Germline V gene lookup returns CDR1 LNHDA and CDR2 SQIVND (reference sequence). Trimming cost V 6 bases and J 5 bases; bases outside gene matches: 3. The CDR3 nucleotides are TGTGCCAGTAGCACTAGCGAAACCGGGGAGCTGTTTTTT. As protein: CASSTSETGELFF.

J is TRBJ2-1 and V is TRBV5-1; D not resolved. Trimming pared 5 bases from V and 0 bases from J, leaving 12 bases between. The CDR3 sequence is 15 residues long. Germline-derived CDR1 and CDR2 are SGHRS and YFSETQ. CDR3: CASSPPRSSYNEQFF. The CDR3 bases are TGCGCCAGCAGTCCTCCTCGGAGCTCCTACAATGAGCAGTTCTTC.